This T cell receptor beta chain appears in the sequencing data of a study of post-analysis software for immune sequencing data. Trimming stripped 4 bases from V and 10 bases from J, with 9 bases between. Germline V CDR1 and CDR2: SGHNT, YYREEE (reference sequence). This CDR3 has 12 residues. Whole-study results and caveats: Included in a set of five TRBV segments more frequent in patients than controls were TRBV5-6, TRBV5-1 and TRBV20-1.

cDNA libraries of TCR beta carried unique molecular identifiers. In TCRdb, the PCR reads were re-called with MiXCR into one record per CDR3 protein. The data contain around 200,000 distinct CDR3 sequences, approximately 30% of them singletons. A note on this clonotype: Its antigen is still unknown.

The sequencing input was blood. The TCR was taken from a girl aged 2 to 17 with multiple sclerosis. V gene TRBV5-4 combines with J gene TRBJ1-6; unclear D gene. In DNA, the CDR3 is TGTGCCAGCAGCGTCGTGGCCTCACCCCTCCACTTT. Amino acid sequence: CASSVVASPLHF.